The 16 T cell receptor beta chains in this list originate from one sample, sequenced in a study of tumor and adjacent non-tumor tissue in lung cancer. This sample's RNA came from whole unsorted tissue. TCRbeta libraries were built with three rounds of nested PCR, modified from ARM-PCR. TCRdb re-called the multiplex PCR reads through MiXCR, storing one row per CDR3 protein. The data show about 110,000 distinct CDR3 sequences, about 75% seen once. Sequenced sample: lung tumor tissue. Receptors originate from an older woman with non-small cell lung cancer.

In the case of this clonotype: A read error may be the cause here, since a much bigger clone is one base away. The conserved final phenylalanine or tryptophan is absent from the CDR3, which likely points to a read error. The J gene is TRBJ1-1, the V gene TRBV29-1; D is perhaps TRBD1 (5 bases). V lost 7 bases and J lost 0, with 12 bases in between. The germline CDR1 and CDR2 sequences are SQVTM and ANQGSEA. The CDR3 runs to 13 residues. The CDR3 reads CSAVQVLNTEAFL. The DNA of the CDR3 is TGCAGCGCCGTACAGGTATTGAACACTGAAGCTTTCCTT.

Remarks on this clonotype: This may stem from a read error, because a much larger clone lies one nucleotide away. This sequence joins TRBV11-3 and TRBJ2-3; 8 nucleotides align to TRBD1. The CDR3 covers 16 residues. Losses at the gene ends were 5 bases for V and 5 bases for J; bases not matched to a gene: 12. CDR1 and CDR2 (germline): SGHNT, YENEEA. CDR3 in DNA: TGTGCCAGCAGCCTTCGAACAGGGGGAAAGATAGATACGCAGTATTTT. Residues: CASSLRTGGKIDTQYF.

In its sample, this clonotype was seen once. The V call is TRBV20-1, the J call TRBJ1-5; D is undetermined. This CDR3 is built from 17 residues. Trimming cost V 4 bases and J 2 bases, with 21 bases left between them. CDR1 DFQATT and CDR2 SNEGSKA come from the germline V gene (reference sequence). Here the CDR3 reads CSATADSDVIGNQPQHF. The CDR3 DNA is TGCAGTGCTACTGCGGATAGTGATGTCATAGGCAATCAGCCCCAGCATTTT.

This chain connects TRBV7-8 to TRBJ1-6; no definite D call. The CDR3 loop spans 15 amino acids. Per the germline V gene, CDR1 is SGHVS and CDR2 is FQNEAQ. V lost 8 bases and J lost 6, with 17 bases in between. CDR3 nucleotide sequence: TGTGCCAGCGAGTTCCAAGAGAGCGGTAATTCACCCCTCCACTTT. Translated, it gives CASEFQESGNSPLHF.

As to this clonotype: This sequence may be a read error, since a much larger clone differs from it by one base. CDR3 sequence (DNA): TGCGCCAGCAGTGTGTCACAGGGTGGAGAGACCCAGTACTTC. Encoded protein: CASSVSQGGETQYF. The V and J genes are TRBV10-1 and TRBJ2-5; D perhaps matches TRBD1 (6 bases). Trimming stripped 4 bases from V and 4 bases from J, with 13 bases between. The CDR3 is 14 residues long. Germline lookup yields CDR1 WNHNN and CDR2 SYGVQD (reference sequence).

The J gene is TRBJ2-1, the V gene TRBV11-3; 11 bases are shared with TRBD2. Per germline, CDR1 SGHNT and CDR2 YENEEA. CDR3 size: 15 residues. Trimming cost V 8 bases and J 6 bases; bases outside gene matches: 9. The CDR3 sequence: CASYHLAGGANEQFF. The CDR3, as DNA: TGTGCCAGCTATCACTTAGCGGGGGGGGCCAATGAGCAGTTCTTC. Based on the CDR3 plus reference TRBV11-3 and TRBJ2-1, the full variable domain is EAGVVQSPRYKIIEKKQPVAFWCNPISGHNTLYWYLQNLGQGPELLIRYENEEAVDDSQLPKDRFSAERLKGVDSTLKIQPAELGDSAVYLCASYHLAGGANEQFFGPGTRLTVL.

Note on this clonotype: A junction boundary mismatches the germline segment, possibly from a read error. J is TRBJ2-1 and V is TRBV11-3; 14 bases are shared with TRBD2. The CDR3 is made up of 19 amino acids. CDR1 is SGHNT, CDR2 YENEEA, per germline. CDR3 in amino acids: CASSRQGLAGVRSYIEQFF. CDR3 coding DNA: TGTGCCAGCAGCCGCCAGGGACTAGCGGGGGTAAGGTCCTACATTGAGCAGTTCTTC.

The J gene is TRBJ1-4, the V gene TRBV7-9; D is possibly TRBD1 (6 bases). The CDR3 is made up of 14 amino acids. The ends were cut back, 7 bases at V and 6 bases at J, with 15 bases in the middle. Germline V CDR1 and CDR2: SEHNR, FQNEAQ (reference sequence). The CDR3: CASNEQGWDEKLFF. In DNA form, the CDR3 reads TGTGCCAGCAACGAACAGGGATGGGATGAAAAACTGTTTTTT.

The rearrangement uses TRBV9 and TRBJ2-2, with 8 bases fitting TRBD2. Germline values: CDR1 SGDLS, CDR2 YYNGEE. The CDR3 length is 15 residues. With V trimmed by 6 bases and J by 5 bases, 9 bases remained unmatched. CDR3 amino acids: CASTKRERGTGELFF. The CDR3 DNA is TGTGCCAGCACCAAACGGGAGCGGGGGACCGGGGAGCTGTTTTTT. Using reference TRBV9 and TRBJ2-2 for the parts outside the CDR3, the full variable domain is DSGVTQTPKHLITATGQRVTLRCSPRSGDLSVYWYQQSLDQGLQFLIQYYNGEERAKGNILERFSAQQFPDLHSELNLSSLELGDSALYFCASTKRERGTGELFFGEGSRLTVL.

As for this clonotype: One end of the junction does not line up with germline, which may come from a read error. The CDR3 reads CATRLNGTNYVYTF. As DNA, the CDR3 is TGTGCCACTCGTCTGAATGGAACTAACTATGTCTACACCTTC. The V call is TRBV6-2 or TRBV6-3, the J call TRBJ1-2; D remains unclear. This CDR3 region has 14 residues. Germline lookup yields CDR1 MNHEY and CDR2 SVGEGT.

About this clonotype: At one end, the junction sequence differs from germline, possibly due to a read error. The J gene is TRBJ2-7, the V gene TRBV28, with 8 nucleotides matching TRBD1. CDR3 length: 15 residues. The germline V gene has CDR1 MDHEN and CDR2 SYDVKM. CDR3 sequence (DNA): TGTGCCAACAGTTTATTAGGGGGACAGGTCAACGAGCAGTACTTC. Translation gives CANSLLGGQVNEQYF.

Comments on this clonotype: A much larger clone is a single base away; this may be a read error. J is TRBJ1-5 and V is TRBV12-3 or TRBV12-4, with D unclear. The CDR3 loop spans 14 amino acids. Trimming removed 3 bases at V and 3 bases at J, with 9 bases between. For the CDR3, the DNA is TGTGCCAGCAGTTTGTCCCAGGACAATCAGCCCCAGCATTTT. Amino acid sequence: CASSLSQDNQPQHF.

This clonotype was picked up many times. J is TRBJ2-2 and V is TRBV6-1; D gene uncertain. Germline V gene data show CDR1 as MNHNS and CDR2 as SASEGT. Trimming took 2 bases from V and 5 from J, leaving 6 bases between them. CDR3 length: 13 residues. In nucleotides, the CDR3 is TGTGCCAGCAGTGAACATCGGACCGGGGAGCTGTTTTTT. Protein sequence: CASSEHRTGELFF.

Of note for this clonotype: One end of the junction does not line up with germline, which may come from a read error. The chain carries TRBV7-2 and TRBJ1-3; the D is unclear. The length of the CDR3 is 15 residues. The germline gives CDR1 SGHTA, CDR2 FQGNSA. In nucleotides, the CDR3 is TGTGCCAGCAGCTTAGGTTACCATTCTGGAAACACGATATATTTT. Encoded protein: CASSLGYHSGNTIYF. Drawing the rest from reference TRBV7-2 and TRBJ1-3, the complete variable domain is GAGVSQSPSNKVTEKGKDVELRCDPISGHTALYWYRQSLGQGLEFLIYFQGNSAPDKSGLPSDRFSAERTGGSVSTLTIQRTQQEDSAVYLCASSLGYHSGNTIYFGEGSWLTVV.

In the case of this clonotype: This sequence may be a read error, since a much larger clone differs from it by one base. The chain couples TRBV5-4 to TRBJ1-6, with D hard to call. Germline V gene sequence: CDR1 SGHNT, CDR2 YYREEE (reference sequence). The CDR3 is made up of 12 amino acids. CDR3 sequence reads: CASSLSNSALHF. The CDR3 bases are TGTGCCAGCAGCTTAAGTAATTCAGCCCTCCACTTT.

Regarding this clonotype: It may be a read error: a sequence one base away is much more abundant. The V gene is TRBV29-1, the J gene TRBJ2-6; D possibly corresponds to TRBD1 (5 bases). The germline V gene has CDR1 SQVTM and CDR2 ANQGSEA. The CDR3 extends over 17 amino acids. Deletions cut 6 bases from V and 0 bases from J, with 18 bases between. Here the CDR3 DNA reads TGCAGCGTCCCTCAGGGTCAGGATCTCTCTGGGGCCAACGTCCTGACTTTC. Translated, it gives CSVPQGQDLSGANVLTF.